This section outlines one T cell receptor (beta chain) sequence together with its context. The data derive from a study of blood T cell repertoires in COVID-19. As for the study in general: In each case, the material was cDNA or gDNA derived from T cells, B-cell-depleted T cells, or PBMCs.

How the authors handled the data: Amplification from reference gene primers served as the basis for estimated nucleated cell counts. Generated by immunoSEQ multiplex PCR, the TCRdb table keeps only in-frame clones and is missing some. D and trimming come from the DNA, and the V and J calls and clone size come from that table. Found here are about 220,000 clones, roughly 84% of them singletons; the top ten hold about 2%. J lost 13 bases, V lost 6 bases, and 6 bases had no gene match. The CDR3 spans 12 residues. The V gene's germline CDR1 is MNHEY and CDR2 SVGAGI. V gene TRBV6-5 combines with J gene TRBJ2-2, with 9 bases matching TRBD1. This sequence was found in a man between 40 and 49 years old who had recovered from COVID-19. The specimen was peripheral blood. CDR3: CASRRGQGTLFF. CDR3 coding DNA: TGTGCCAGCAGGAGAGGACAGGGGACGCTGTTTTTT.